Sequencing of this T cell receptor (beta chain) was carried out in a study of a mutant IDH1 vaccine in newly diagnosed glioma. V trimming: 5 bases; J trimming: 10 bases; junction bases outside the gene matches: 7. Germline-derived CDR1 and CDR2 are LNHNV and YYDKDF (reference sequence). This CDR3 has 13 amino acids. As to time point: week 23, last vaccination. A 20-mer mutant IDH1 peptide at 300 ug was injected subcutaneously with topical imiquimod. This clone appeared a single time. What it binds is unknown. Libraries were prepared by immunoSEQ multiplex PCR; TCRdb keeps only in-frame clonotypes and omits some of them. This sample has fewer than 45,000 clones, with around 90% found just once.

The rearrangement joins TRBV15 to TRBJ1-4, with 7 bases matching TRBD1. This specimen was PBMCs, taken from a glioma patient whose treatment included an IDH1 peptide vaccine. The TCR originated in a middle-aged man with glioma. The CDR3 nucleotides are TGTGCCACCAGCCAGACAGGGTCAGGAAAACTGTTTTTT. It translates to CATSQTGSGKLFF.